There are a few counts of the clone carrying this T cell receptor beta chain. Its antigen is as yet unknown. This entry comes from a study of blood T cells in healthy people across ages. Overall study findings and caveats: Roughly linear declines in TCR beta diversity per million T cells occurred with age.

V lost 1 base to trimming and J lost 2 bases, with 21 bases between them. CDR1 is SGHNT and CDR2 is YENEEA in the germline V gene. The CDR3 contains 19 residues. Together with a sample-barcoded 5' primer, a J-beta primer mix was included in a second PCR lasting roughly 6 to 12 cycles. Via MiXCR, TCRdb re-called the 5' RACE reads, giving one row per CDR3 protein. The data show roughly 500,000 distinct CDR3 sequences, with approximately 25% seen just once and 7.5% to 9% held by the top ten. Every sample yielded at least 7 million isolated PBMCs. This sample was also put to use in a study of T cells of mothers and their children. From that study: Whether pairs are related or unrelated, thymic selection shapes their TCR recombination output in much the same way. Biologically related mothers and children overlapped slightly more than unrelated pairs, a non-significant difference.

The sequence came from a boy aged 5 to 17 in good health. The sample consisted of blood. The gene calls are TRBV11-3 and TRBJ2-1; D is unresolved. The CDR3 sequence: CASSLVYNNGPSPYNEQFF. The DNA for the CDR3 is TGTGCCAGCAGCTTAGTTTATAACAACGGACCGTCCCCCTACAATGAGCAGTTCTTC.